The present T cell receptor beta chain was sequenced within a study of beta chain features in type 1 diabetes. Study findings and constraints: Among patients with Type 1 diabetes, TCRB CDR3s were moderately but significantly shorter in every one of the four CD4+ subsets.

As regards this clone: As yet, its antigen is unknown.

Of the isolated RNA, all was reverse transcribed, and so the sequenced material was expressed TCRB transcripts. Only in-frame clones appear in the TCRdb table, and some are missing; sequencing was by immunoSEQ multiplex PCR. The table lists about 700,000 clones, roughly 12% of them singletons, with less than 0.025% in the top ten. The sequence derives from a man younger than 35 with type 1 diabetes. Sequencing was carried out using naive CD4+ T cells from blood.

The CDR3 coding sequence is TGTGCCAGCAGCCGGGACAGGGGGAACACCGGGGAGCTGTTTTTT. The encoded protein is CASSRDRGNTGELFF. The genes are TRBV7-9 and TRBJ2-2; 10 bases fit TRBD1. This CDR3 spans 15 amino acids. The trim removed 5 bases at V and 1 base at J, leaving 1 base unmatched. Germline V gene data show CDR1 as SEHNR and CDR2 as FQNEAQ (reference sequence).